A single sample is the source of the 21 T cell receptor beta chains below, sequenced in a study of CD8+ T cells in alopecia areata. RNA, once extracted, was reverse transcribed into cDNA for use as the sequencing template. Libraries were prepared by immunoSEQ multiplex PCR; TCRdb keeps only in-frame clonotypes and omits some of them. The table includes hundreds of thousands of clones, approximately 70% detected once. Treatment reported: oral pan-JAK inhibitor, 5-10 mg twice daily. This specimen was CD4+ T cells sorted from blood, taken at approximately week 44, from a patient treated with tofacitinib. These receptors all stem from a human donor with alopecia areata.

This clone was picked up one time. The chain couples TRBV30 to TRBJ1-4; weak D call: TRBD1 (5 bases). Trimming shortened V by 5 bases and J by 1 base, and 11 bases separated the two germline ends. CDR3 length equals 14 residues. Germline loops: CDR1 GTSNPN, CDR2 SVGIG (reference sequence). CDR3 bases: TGTGCCTGGGGAAAAGGGGAAACTAATGAAAAACTGTTTTTT. It specifies CAWGKGETNEKLFF.

V and J are TRBV6-5 and TRBJ2-2; the D call may be TRBD1 or TRBD2 (5 bases each). The CDR3 consists of 14 residues. V was trimmed by 6 bases and J by 5 bases, leaving 13 bases between them. CDR1 and CDR2 (germline): MNHEY, SVGAGI. The DNA for the CDR3 is TGTGCCAGCAGGGGGGTAGGGACGACCGGGGAGCTGTTTTTT. Its protein is CASRGVGTTGELFF.

This clone has just a few counts. CDR3 bases: TGTGCCAGCAGTGAAACAGGGAAGGACTATGGCTACACCTTC. Translation: CASSETGKDYGYTF. This sequence joins TRBV6-1 and TRBJ1-2; maybe TRBD1 (6 bases). Trimming removed 2 bases at V and 3 bases at J, with 10 bases between. The CDR3 totals 14 residues. The germline V gene encodes CDR1 MNHNS and CDR2 SASEGT.

This sequence joins TRBV29-1 and TRBJ2-7; D gene unclear. The germline gives CDR1 SQVTM, CDR2 ANQGSEA. Trimming took off 4 bases at V and 0 bases at J, with 7 bases between the two ends. The CDR3 consists of 12 residues. CDR3 region: CSVGLSSYEQYF. The CDR3 bases are TGCAGCGTTGGACTGAGCTCCTACGAGCAGTACTTC.

This clone occurred a few times. This CDR3 is also generated by other DNA sequences in the sample. V gene TRBV29-1 combines with J gene TRBJ2-7, with 9 nucleotides matching TRBD1. J gave up 3 bases and V 4 bases, and 4 bases lay outside the gene matches. The CDR3 covers 13 residues. From germline, CDR1 is SQVTM and CDR2 ANQGSEA. CDR3 sequence: CSVGQGEVYEQYF. The CDR3, as DNA: TGCAGCGTTGGACAGGGGGAGGTCTACGAGCAGTACTTC.

The chain joins TRBV15 to TRBJ1-2; D possibly corresponds to TRBD1 (5 bases). Trimming took off 0 bases at V and 6 bases at J, with 14 bases between the two ends. There are 15 residues in the CDR3. Germline lookup yields CDR1 LNHNV and CDR2 YYDKDF (reference sequence). CDR3 protein: CATSRDPEGADGYTF. As DNA, the CDR3 is TGTGCCACCAGCAGAGATCCGGAAGGGGCTGATGGCTACACCTTC. Looking up the rest from reference TRBV15 and TRBJ1-2 gives the full variable domain: DAMVIQNPRYQVTQFGKPVTLSCSQTLNHNVMYWYQQKSSQAPKLLFHYYDKDFNNEADTPDNFQSRRPNTSFCFLDIRSPGLGDTAMYLCATSRDPEGADGYTFGSGTRLTVV.

The V and J genes are TRBV7-2 and TRBJ2-7; 14 bases align to TRBD2. Germline V gene data show CDR1 as SGHTA and CDR2 as FQGNSA. The V gene end was trimmed by 5 bases and the J gene end by 7 bases; junction bases not matched to a gene: 10. The length of the CDR3 is 16 residues. This chain's CDR3 is CASSPGTSGRWGEQYF. CDR3 nucleotide sequence: TGTGCCAGCAGCCCTGGGACTAGCGGGAGATGGGGGGAGCAGTACTTC.

The chain uses TRBV30 and TRBJ1-5; TRBD1 might be the D (6 bases). Germline V gives CDR1 GTSNPN, CDR2 SVGIG (reference sequence). V lost 1 base, J lost 7 bases, and 17 bases lay in between. The CDR3 is 15 residues long. In nucleotides, the CDR3 is TGTGCCTGGAGTGCCCGGGTGGGGGGCGACCAGCCCCAGCATTTT. Translating gives CAWSARVGGDQPQHF. The entire variable domain, with the rest obtained from reference TRBV30 and TRBJ1-5, is as follows: SQTIHQWPATLVQPVGSPLSLECTVEGTSNPNLYWYRQAAGRGLQLLFYSVGIGQISSEVPQNLSASRPQDRQFILSSKKLLLSDSGFYLCAWSARVGGDQPQHFGDGTRLSIL.

The chain combines TRBV27 with TRBJ1-1; 11 nucleotides line up with TRBD1. V shed 4 bases, J shed 5 bases, and the junction held 6 bases outside the gene matches. This CDR3 has 15 residues. Germline V gene data show CDR1 as MNHEY and CDR2 as SMNVEV (reference sequence). DNA of the CDR3: TGTGCCAGCAGTTCCCGGACAGGGGGCCGTACTGAAGCTTTCTTT. Translating it yields CASSSRTGGRTEAFF.

The J gene is TRBJ1-2, the V gene TRBV25-1; D unclear. The V gene lost 2 bases and the J gene lost 0 bases, with 13 bases spanning the gap. The V gene's germline CDR1 is MGHDK and CDR2 SYGVNS. The CDR3 runs to 16 residues. For the CDR3, the DNA is TGTGCCAGCAGTGAAGAATGTGGAGAAACTAACTATGGCTACACCTTC. Translating it yields CASSEECGETNYGYTF.

This clone was seen a handful of times. This chain uses TRBV14 with TRBJ2-3; unclear D gene. V lost 3 bases and J lost 0, with 13 bases in between. There are 16 residues in the CDR3. Germline V gene lookup returns CDR1 SGHDN and CDR2 FVKESK. The CDR3 DNA reads as TGTGCCAGCAGCCATCTGTCTCAGCTTAGCACAGATACGCAGTATTTT. Its protein product is CASSHLSQLSTDTQYF.

The genes are TRBV29-1 and TRBJ2-7, with TRBD2 matching 9 bases. The germline V gene has CDR1 SQVTM and CDR2 ANQGSEA. CDR3 length: 12 residues. The V and J ends lost 5 bases and 8 bases, in that order; junction bases with no gene match: 7. CDR3 sequence reads: CSVQTSGSKQYF. The CDR3 region has the DNA TGCAGCGTTCAGACTAGCGGTAGCAAGCAGTACTTC.

Many counts were recorded for this clone. This chain uses TRBV9 with TRBJ2-3; possibly TRBD2 for D (6 bases). Deletions cut 3 bases from V and 6 bases from J, with 11 bases between. Germline V lookup: CDR1 SGDLS, CDR2 YYNGEE. The CDR3 loop spans 13 amino acids. CDR3 nucleotide sequence: TGTGCCAGCAGCGCTTCGGGACTTGATACGCAGTATTTT. Translated, it gives CASSASGLDTQYF. Drawing the rest from reference TRBV9 and TRBJ2-3, the complete variable domain is DSGVTQTPKHLITATGQRVTLRCSPRSGDLSVYWYQQSLDQGLQFLIQYYNGEERAKGNILERFSAQQFPDLHSELNLSSLELGDSALYFCASSASGLDTQYFGPGTRLTVL.

This rearrangement joins TRBV12-5 to TRBJ2-1; the D is unclear. Trimming removed 1 base from V and 12 bases from J, with 16 bases in between. The length of the CDR3 is 14 residues. Germline CDR1 is LGHNT and CDR2 is FRNRAP. DNA of the CDR3: TGTGCTAGTGGTTTGGACCTCGATAGGGCTAGGCAGTTCTTC. It specifies CASGLDLDRARQFF.

The chain links TRBV4-3 to TRBJ2-6, with 8 bases aligning to TRBD1. The V segment lost 4 bases and the J segment 4 bases; nucleotides outside the gene matches: 12. CDR3 length: 18 residues. Germline loops: CDR1 LGHNA, CDR2 YSLEER. CDR3 in DNA: TGCGCCAGCAGCCGTGAGTTGCAGGGGGCGGTAGGGGCCAACGTCCTGACTTTC. It encodes CASSRELQGAVGANVLTF.

The chain combines TRBV7-9 with TRBJ1-2, with TRBD1 identical over 8 bases. The CDR3 has 13 residues. Germline assignment: CDR1 SEHNR and CDR2 FQNEAQ (reference sequence). The V segment lost 3 bases and the J segment 8 bases; nucleotides outside the gene matches: 5. The CDR3 is CASSFTDREGYTF. For the CDR3, the DNA is TGTGCCAGCAGCTTCACGGACAGGGAGGGCTACACCTTC.

The rearrangement joins TRBV7-8 to TRBJ2-6; D may be TRBD1 (7 bases). Trimming removed 11 bases from V and 7 bases from J, with 27 bases in between. The germline V gene has CDR1 SGHVS and CDR2 FQNEAQ. The CDR3 spans 17 residues. The CDR3 DNA sequence: TGTGCCCTGGGGGACAGTCGGGCCATTGCGGGAGCCAACGTCCTGACTTTC. Its translation is CALGDSRAIAGANVLTF.

This clone has a single count. The V call is TRBV7-2, the J call TRBJ2-2; D gene ambiguous. Per germline, CDR1 SGHTA and CDR2 FQGNSA. Trimming removed 1 base at V and 1 base at J, with 10 bases between. The CDR3 sequence is 16 residues long. DNA of the CDR3: TGTGCCAGCAGCTTAGGTGTGGGCCGGAACACCGGGGAGCTGTTTTTT. This gives the protein CASSLGVGRNTGELFF. The full variable domain, completed using reference TRBV7-2 and TRBJ2-2, is GAGVSQSPSNKVTEKGKDVELRCDPISGHTALYWYRQSLGQGLEFLIYFQGNSAPDKSGLPSDRFSAERTGGSVSTLTIQRTQQEDSAVYLCASSLGVGRNTGELFFGEGSRLTVL.

The chain recombines TRBV18 with TRBJ1-5; D unresolved. The CDR3 consists of 14 residues. The germline gives CDR1 KGHSH, CDR2 LQKENI. V lost 5 bases, J lost 3 bases, and 11 bases lay in between. The CDR3 spells CASSSGELNQPQHF. In DNA form, the CDR3 reads TGTGCCAGCTCAAGCGGGGAGCTCAATCAGCCCCAGCATTTT.

CDR3 region: CAWSGTDKVQHF. The CDR3 DNA sequence: TGTGCCTGGAGCGGGACAGACAAAGTTCAGCATTTT. The rearrangement links TRBV30 to TRBJ1-5; the match to TRBD1 covers 7 bases. The CDR3 runs 12 residues. Trimming at V came to 3 bases and at J to 13 bases, leaving 9 bases not matched to a gene. Germline CDR1 and CDR2: GTSNPN and SVGIG (reference sequence).

The chain has TRBV5-4 and TRBJ2-7; weak D call: TRBD2 (6 bases). Trimming left V 3 bases short and J 0 bases short, with 16 bases between. Germline V CDR1 and CDR2: SGHNT, YYREEE (reference sequence). The CDR3 spans 16 residues. CDR3 in amino acids: CASSSQWRGGSYEQYF. CDR3 nucleotide sequence: TGTGCCAGCAGCTCTCAATGGCGGGGAGGCTCCTACGAGCAGTACTTC.